This entry is about one T cell receptor beta chain. What it recognizes is unknown. The entry originates in a study of cytomegalovirus exposure and HLA in healthy donors. The study's findings and limits: Rarity held for most TCR sequences, but there were some public TCRs that occurred in many donors.

Primers: 60 Vbeta forward and 13 Jbeta reverse. The assay was immunoSEQ multiplex PCR, and TCRdb's table has in-frame clones only and misses some. The sample consists of about 270,000 clones, 65% to 85% of them appearing once. The CDR3 has 14 residues. Germline values: CDR1 SNHLY, CDR2 FYNNEI. V was shortened by 4 bases and J by 7 bases, with 17 bases between the two germline ends. The sequence was collected from a female donor in good health and CMV-seronegative. The chain combines TRBV2 with TRBJ2-7, with D possibly matching TRBD1 (5 bases). Sequencing used PBMCs. This CDR3 is CASSVLGQYREQYF. In nucleotides, the CDR3 is TGTGCCAGCAGTGTTCTAGGACAATATAGAGAGCAGTACTTC.